Presented here are 11 T cell receptor beta chains from one specimen sequenced in a study of blood T cell repertoires in COVID-19. The assay was immunoSEQ multiplex PCR, and TCRdb's table has in-frame clones only and misses some. The profile shows some 90,000 clones, around 67% of them singletons. Source material: peripheral blood. All receptors come from a woman aged 55-70 years in a cohort sampled during active or convalescent COVID-19.

The genes are TRBV7-8 and TRBJ2-1, with 9 bases fitting TRBD2. Germline V gene lookup returns CDR1 SGHVS and CDR2 FQNEAQ. CDR3 length equals 15 residues. V lost 1 base to trimming and J lost 6 bases; unmatched junction nucleotides: 4. This CDR3 is CASSLGGGASNEQFF. The CDR3 bases are TGTGCCAGCAGCTTAGGCGGGGGGGCATCCAATGAGCAGTTCTTC.

This clone was observed once. The chain employs TRBV5-1 and TRBJ1-2; D is unclear. The V and J ends lost 1 base and 2 bases respectively, with 6 bases between them. Germline values: CDR1 SGHRS, CDR2 YFSETQ. The CDR3 loop spans 13 amino acids. The CDR3 DNA follows: TGCGCCAGCAGCTTGAACTCAAACTATGGCTACACCTTC. Amino acids: CASSLNSNYGYTF.

This clone was found once. The CDR3 reads CASSYLNNEQFF. The CDR3 nucleotides are TGTGCCAGCAGTTACCTAAACAATGAGCAGTTCTTC. This chain connects TRBV6-2 or TRBV6-3 to TRBJ2-1, with no clear D. V shed 2 bases and J shed 5 bases, with 4 bases lying between them. This CDR3 is built from 12 residues. Germline V gene data show CDR1 as MNHEY and CDR2 as SVGEGT.

V is TRBV3-1 (or the pseudogene TRBV3-2) and J is TRBJ1-6; 10 nucleotides agree with TRBD1. From germline, CDR1 is LGHDT and CDR2 YNNKEL (reference sequence). The CDR3 sequence is 17 residues long. V was clipped by 4 bases and J by 8 bases; unmatched bases: 11. The CDR3 DNA is TGTGCCAGCAGCCCATTATTCGGACAGGGGGATGATTCACCCCTCCACTTT. Protein product: CASSPLFGQGDDSPLHF.

The chain joins TRBV9 to TRBJ1-4; TRBD1 matches 9 bases. V lost 4 bases to trimming and J lost 6 bases; unmatched junction nucleotides: 10. Germline loops: CDR1 SGDLS, CDR2 YYNGEE. The CDR3 totals 16 residues. The CDR3 nucleotides read TGTGCCAGCAGCCAACTCGGGACAGGGAGGGATGAAAAACTGTTTTTT. Translated: CASSQLGTGRDEKLFF.

V is TRBV6-1 and J is TRBJ2-7; D gene uncertain. The V gene's germline CDR1 is MNHNS and CDR2 SASEGT. This CDR3 region has 13 residues. V lost 2 bases to trimming and J lost 3 bases, with 8 bases between them. The chain's CDR3 is CASSELNFYEQYF. CDR3 nucleotides: TGTGCCAGCAGTGAATTAAACTTCTACGAGCAGTACTTC.

This clone has just a few counts. The rearrangement uses TRBV5-1 and TRBJ2-5; 13 positions agree with TRBD2. Trimming at V came to 3 bases and at J to 5 bases, leaving 7 bases not matched to a gene. The CDR3 runs 16 residues. Germline V gene sequence: CDR1 SGHRS, CDR2 YFSETQ. CDR3 region: CASSSTGLAGFETQYF. CDR3 coding DNA: TGCGCCAGCAGCTCGACGGGACTAGCGGGGTTCGAGACCCAGTACTTC.

The V gene is TRBV10-3, the J gene TRBJ2-7; D call uncertain. CDR3 length: 14 residues. V was trimmed by 3 bases and J by 0 bases, leaving 9 bases between them. The germline gives CDR1 ENHRY, CDR2 SYGVKD. The CDR3 here is CAISDGQSSYEQYF. CDR3 DNA: TGTGCCATCAGTGATGGGCAGAGCTCCTACGAGCAGTACTTC.

The chain joins TRBV27 to TRBJ2-7, with TRBD1 matching over 11 bases. In germline, CDR1 is MNHEY, CDR2 SMNVEV (reference sequence). This CDR3 spans 16 amino acids. Unmatched junction bases numbered 7, after V lost 0 bases and J lost 6 bases. The CDR3 DNA reads as TGTGCCAGCAGTTTATCGTCGGGACAGGGGGAGGGCGAGCAGTACTTC. Residues: CASSLSSGQGEGEQYF.

V gene TRBV28 combines with J gene TRBJ1-1, with 8 bases lining up with TRBD1. From germline, CDR1 is MDHEN and CDR2 SYDVKM. The CDR3 extends over 14 amino acids. DNA of the CDR3: TGTGCTATAAGAAAACCAGGGGACAGGAGTGAAGCTTTCTTT. Its translation: CAIRKPGDRSEAFF.

V gene TRBV19 combines with J gene TRBJ2-7, with TRBD1 as a possible D gene (5 bases). The germline gives CDR1 LNHDA, CDR2 SQIVND (reference sequence). Trimming left V 7 bases short and J 3 bases short, with 19 bases between. The CDR3 contains 15 residues. This CDR3 is CASNDPPRQLYEQYF. The CDR3 DNA reads TGTGCCAGTAACGATCCTCCCAGACAGCTCTACGAGCAGTACTTC.